This TCR beta chain was sequenced for a study of CD8 T cells in Susac syndrome. Reverse transcription used about 0.5 to 1 ug RNA and random hexamers. MiXCR was run by TCRdb on the immunoSEQ multiplex PCR reads, yielding one entry per CDR3 protein. In the table there are about 130,000 distinct CDR3 sequences, roughly 94% of which are singletons. The V end lost 4 bases, the J end lost 3 bases, and 12 bases lay between the germline ends. The CDR3 contains 14 residues. Germline lookup yields CDR1 SGHDN and CDR2 FVKESK. The V call is TRBV14, the J call TRBJ1-1; unclear D gene. Sequenced input: CD4+ T cells from PBMCs. This sequence was found in a human donor with multiple sclerosis. The CDR3 loop reads CASSPRQWDTEAFF. CDR3 DNA: TGTGCCAGCAGCCCCCGGCAATGGGACACTGAAGCTTTCTTT.